The present entry profiles one TCR beta chain with its context. The data belong to a study of regulatory T cells in long-lasting Graves disease. Time point meaning: persistent/refractory GD, antithyroid drugs over 5 years with positive TRAb. Preparation of the TCR library used RNA extracted from PBMCs. Assembly of TCR beta libraries relied on iRepertoire HTBI primers together with Arm-PCR of CDR3 regions. TCRdb re-derived calls from the multiplex PCR reads in MiXCR, one entry per CDR3 protein. The sample consists of about 660,000 distinct CDR3 sequences, around 30% of them appearing once. This specimen was peripheral blood mononuclear cells (PBMCs), taken when the disease was refractory, from a patient treated with antithyroid drugs. This TCR came from a female donor with Graves disease.

For the CDR3, the DNA is TGTGCCAGCAGTGAAGCGCCAACACTAAGAAATTCACCCCTCCACTTT. As protein: CASSEAPTLRNSPLHF. The chain combines TRBV6-1 with TRBJ1-6; D uncertain. Germline lookup yields CDR1 MNHNS and CDR2 SASEGT. V was cut by 0 bases and J by 7 bases, with 13 bases left in between. This CDR3 has 16 amino acids.